This T cell receptor (beta chain) was sequenced for a study of molecular identifiers for immune sequencing clone quantification. In TCRdb, the PCR reads were re-called with MiXCR into one record per CDR3 protein. Here the sample spans under 600,000 distinct CDR3 sequences, about a fifth being singletons. CDR1 and CDR2 from the germline V gene are SGDLS and YYNGEE. The V segment lost 2 bases and the J segment 6 bases; nucleotides outside the gene matches: 3. CDR3 length: 13 amino acids. The sequenced sample was naive CD8+ T cells from blood, with Jurkat cell RNA spiked in. Subset: FACS-sorted CD8+CD4-CCR7+CD45RA+ naive T cells. The sequence came from a human donor in good health. Some libraries in this study had Jurkat cell RNA spiked in. The chain couples TRBV9 to TRBJ2-7, with 9 bases matching TRBD1. The CDR3 DNA reads as TGTGCCAGCAGCGTTGGGACAGGGAGCGAGCAGTACTTC. This translates into CASSVGTGSEQYF. Based on the CDR3 plus reference TRBV9 and TRBJ2-7, the full variable domain is DSGVTQTPKHLITATGQRVTLRCSPRSGDLSVYWYQQSLDQGLQFLIQYYNGEERAKGNILERFSAQQFPDLHSELNLSSLELGDSALYFCASSVGTGSEQYFGPGTRLTVT.